This TCR beta chain comes out of a study of T cell responses to AZD1222 COVID-19 vaccine. As for the study in general: Pooling was applied to second doses at about 4 or about 12 weeks. Study-wide results and limits: Donors were mostly white British, more females; clonal diversity possibly underestimated.

This CDR3 region has 13 residues. Germline V gene data show CDR1 as SGHAT and CDR2 as FQNNGV. Trimming shortened V by 5 bases and J by 11 bases, and 18 bases separated the two germline ends. The repertoire was sequenced with immunoSEQ multiplex PCR; TCRdb's copy has only in-frame clones and lacks some. The sample carries roughly 120,000 clones, around 87% recorded once. A remark on this clone: Its antigen is still unknown.

The chain combines TRBV11-2 with TRBJ1-1, with D possibly being TRBD1 (6 bases). The origin of this receptor is an adult in good health. The specimen was peripheral blood, collected on day 0 of AZD1222 vaccination. CDR3 residues: CASSLQGRGGAFF. Written as DNA, the CDR3 is TGTGCCAGCAGCCTCCAGGGGCGCGGCGGGGCTTTCTTT.